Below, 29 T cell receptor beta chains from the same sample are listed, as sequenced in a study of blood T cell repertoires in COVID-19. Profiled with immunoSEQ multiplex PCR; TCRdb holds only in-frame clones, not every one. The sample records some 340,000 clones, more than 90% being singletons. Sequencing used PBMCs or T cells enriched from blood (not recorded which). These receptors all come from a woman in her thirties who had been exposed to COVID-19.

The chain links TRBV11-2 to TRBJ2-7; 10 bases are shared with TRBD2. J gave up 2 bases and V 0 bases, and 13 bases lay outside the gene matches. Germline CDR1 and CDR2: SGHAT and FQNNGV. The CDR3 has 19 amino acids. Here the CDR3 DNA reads TGTGCCAGCAGCTTAGATCGGGAAGCGGGGGGGCATCCCCCCTACGAGCAGTACTTC. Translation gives CASSLDREAGGHPPYEQYF.

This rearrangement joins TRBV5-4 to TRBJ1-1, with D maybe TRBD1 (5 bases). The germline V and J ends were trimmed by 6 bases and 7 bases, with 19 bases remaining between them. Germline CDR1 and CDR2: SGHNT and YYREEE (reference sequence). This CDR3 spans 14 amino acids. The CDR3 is CASILRNQGSEAFF. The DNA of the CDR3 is TGTGCCAGCATTCTCCGTAATCAGGGAAGTGAAGCTTTCTTT.

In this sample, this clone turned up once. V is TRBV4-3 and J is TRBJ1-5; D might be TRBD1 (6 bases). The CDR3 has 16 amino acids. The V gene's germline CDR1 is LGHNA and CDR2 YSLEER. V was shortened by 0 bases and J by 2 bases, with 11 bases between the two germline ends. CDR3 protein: CASSQDIRGGNQPQHF. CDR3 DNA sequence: TGCGCCAGCAGCCAAGATATCAGGGGAGGCAATCAGCCCCAGCATTTT.

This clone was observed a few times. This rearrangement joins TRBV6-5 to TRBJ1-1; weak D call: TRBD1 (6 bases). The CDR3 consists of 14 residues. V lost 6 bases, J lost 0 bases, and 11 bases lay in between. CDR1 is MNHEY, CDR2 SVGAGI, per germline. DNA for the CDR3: TGTGCCAGCAGGGACAGTAATATGAACACTGAAGCTTTCTTT. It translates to CASRDSNMNTEAFF.

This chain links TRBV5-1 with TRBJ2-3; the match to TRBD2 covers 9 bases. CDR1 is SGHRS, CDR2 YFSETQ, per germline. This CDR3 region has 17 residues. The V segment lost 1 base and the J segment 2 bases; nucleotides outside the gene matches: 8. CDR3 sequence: CASSLSWAGGNTDTQYF. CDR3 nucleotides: TGCGCCAGCAGCTTGAGTTGGGCGGGGGGGAACACAGATACGCAGTATTTT.

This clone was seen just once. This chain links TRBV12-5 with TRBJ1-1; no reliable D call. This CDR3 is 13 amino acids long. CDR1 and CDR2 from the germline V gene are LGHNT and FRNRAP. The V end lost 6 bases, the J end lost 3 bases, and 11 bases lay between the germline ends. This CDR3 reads CASGFDTDTEAFF. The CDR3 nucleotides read TGTGCTAGTGGCTTTGACACCGACACTGAAGCTTTCTTT.

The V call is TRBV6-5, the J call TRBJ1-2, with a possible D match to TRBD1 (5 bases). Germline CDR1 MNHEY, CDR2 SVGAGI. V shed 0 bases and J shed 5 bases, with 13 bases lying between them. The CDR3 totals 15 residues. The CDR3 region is CASSYSGRTWYGYTF. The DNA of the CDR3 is TGTGCCAGCAGTTACTCGGGTCGGACATGGTATGGCTACACCTTC.

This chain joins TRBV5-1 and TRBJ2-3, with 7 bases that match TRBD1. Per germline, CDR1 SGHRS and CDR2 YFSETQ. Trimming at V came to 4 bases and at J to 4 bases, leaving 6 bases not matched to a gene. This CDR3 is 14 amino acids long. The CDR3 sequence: CASSPGTAADTQYF. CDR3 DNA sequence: TGCGCCAGCAGCCCGGGGACAGCGGCAGATACGCAGTATTTT.

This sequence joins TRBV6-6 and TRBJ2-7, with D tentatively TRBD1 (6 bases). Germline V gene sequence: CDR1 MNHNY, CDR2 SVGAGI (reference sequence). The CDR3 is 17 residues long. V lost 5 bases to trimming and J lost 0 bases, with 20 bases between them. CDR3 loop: CASSPYKQGPSSYEQYF. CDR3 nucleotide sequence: TGTGCCAGCAGTCCATACAAACAGGGCCCGAGCTCCTACGAGCAGTACTTC.

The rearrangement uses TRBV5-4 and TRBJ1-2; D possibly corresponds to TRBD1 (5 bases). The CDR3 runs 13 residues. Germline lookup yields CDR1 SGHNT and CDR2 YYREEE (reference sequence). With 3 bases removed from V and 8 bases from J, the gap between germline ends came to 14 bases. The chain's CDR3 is CASSSGGVEGYTF. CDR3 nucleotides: TGTGCCAGCAGCTCTGGAGGGGTGGAAGGCTACACCTTC.

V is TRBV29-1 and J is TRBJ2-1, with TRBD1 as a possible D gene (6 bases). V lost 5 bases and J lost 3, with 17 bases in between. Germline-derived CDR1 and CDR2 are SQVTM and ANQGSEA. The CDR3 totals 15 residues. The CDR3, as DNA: TGCAGCGTTCCCGCTCGAGGGGGAGACTACAATGAGCAGTTCTTC. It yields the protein CSVPARGGDYNEQFF.

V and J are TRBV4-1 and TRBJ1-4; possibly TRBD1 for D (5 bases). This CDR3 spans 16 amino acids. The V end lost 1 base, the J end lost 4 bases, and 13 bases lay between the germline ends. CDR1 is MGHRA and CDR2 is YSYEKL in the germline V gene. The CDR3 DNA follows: TGCGCCAGCAGCCAAGTTCCGACAGCAAATAATGAAAAACTGTTTTTT. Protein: CASSQVPTANNEKLFF.

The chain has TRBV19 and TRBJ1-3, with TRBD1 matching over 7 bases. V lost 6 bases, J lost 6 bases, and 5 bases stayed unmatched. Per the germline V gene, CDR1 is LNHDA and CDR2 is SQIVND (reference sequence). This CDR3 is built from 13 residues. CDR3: CASSRDRKNTIYF. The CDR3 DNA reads TGTGCCAGTAGCCGGGACAGAAAAAACACCATATATTTT.

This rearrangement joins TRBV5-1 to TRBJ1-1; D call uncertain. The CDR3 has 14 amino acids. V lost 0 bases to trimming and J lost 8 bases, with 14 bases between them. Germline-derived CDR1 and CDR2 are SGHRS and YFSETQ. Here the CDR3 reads CASSLDLNYHEAFF. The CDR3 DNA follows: TGCGCCAGCAGCTTGGATCTAAACTACCACGAAGCTTTCTTT.

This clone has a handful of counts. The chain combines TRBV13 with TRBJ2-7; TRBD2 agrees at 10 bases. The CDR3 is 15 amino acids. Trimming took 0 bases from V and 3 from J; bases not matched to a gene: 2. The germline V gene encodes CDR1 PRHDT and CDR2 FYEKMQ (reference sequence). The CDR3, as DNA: TGTGCCAGCAGCTTAGGACTAGCGGGGTTCTACGAGCAGTACTTC. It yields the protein CASSLGLAGFYEQYF.

For the CDR3, the DNA is TGTGCCAGCAGCCGCCAGGACAGTCTCTATGGCTACACCTTC. It yields the protein CASSRQDSLYGYTF. The chain joins TRBV7-8 to TRBJ1-2; a weak D match, TRBD1 (6 bases). Germline lookup yields CDR1 SGHVS and CDR2 FQNEAQ. The length of the CDR3 is 14 residues. V lost 5 bases and J 4 bases, leaving 14 bases between the germline ends.

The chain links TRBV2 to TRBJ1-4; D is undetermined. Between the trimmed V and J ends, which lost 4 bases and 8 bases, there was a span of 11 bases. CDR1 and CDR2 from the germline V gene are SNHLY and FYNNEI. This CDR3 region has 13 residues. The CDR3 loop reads CASSAIPGEKLFF. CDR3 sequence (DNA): TGTGCCAGCAGTGCGATCCCGGGGGAAAAACTGTTTTTT. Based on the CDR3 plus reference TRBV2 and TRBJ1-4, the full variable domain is EPEVTQTPSHQVTQMGQEVILRCVPISNHLYFYWYRQILGQKVEFLVSFYNNEISEKSEIFDDQFSVERPDGSNFTLKIRSTKLEDSAMYFCASSAIPGEKLFFGSGTQLSVL.

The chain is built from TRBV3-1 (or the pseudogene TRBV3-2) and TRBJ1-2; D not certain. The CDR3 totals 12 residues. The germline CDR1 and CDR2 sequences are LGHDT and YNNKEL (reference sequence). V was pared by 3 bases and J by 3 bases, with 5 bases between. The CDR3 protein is CASSQRDYGYTF. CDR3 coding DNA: TGTGCCAGCAGCCAGCGGGACTATGGCTACACCTTC.

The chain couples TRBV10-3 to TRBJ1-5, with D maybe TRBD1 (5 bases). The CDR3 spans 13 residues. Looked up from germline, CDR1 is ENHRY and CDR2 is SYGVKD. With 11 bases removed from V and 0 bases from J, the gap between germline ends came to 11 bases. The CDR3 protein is CAASRDSNQPQHF. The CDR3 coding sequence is TGTGCCGCCAGCAGGGATAGCAATCAGCCCCAGCATTTT.

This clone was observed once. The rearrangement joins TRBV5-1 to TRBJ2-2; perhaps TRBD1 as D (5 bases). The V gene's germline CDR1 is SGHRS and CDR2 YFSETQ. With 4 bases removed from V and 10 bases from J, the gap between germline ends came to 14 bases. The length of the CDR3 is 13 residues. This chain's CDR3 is CASSPQGPAELFF. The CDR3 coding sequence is TGCGCCAGCAGCCCTCAGGGCCCGGCGGAGCTGTTTTTT.

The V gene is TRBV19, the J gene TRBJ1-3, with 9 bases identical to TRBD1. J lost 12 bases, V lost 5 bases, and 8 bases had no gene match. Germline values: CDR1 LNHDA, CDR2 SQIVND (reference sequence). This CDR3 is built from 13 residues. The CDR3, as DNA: TGTGCCAGTAGTCCGGACAGGGGACTTATCATATATTTT. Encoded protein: CASSPDRGLIIYF.

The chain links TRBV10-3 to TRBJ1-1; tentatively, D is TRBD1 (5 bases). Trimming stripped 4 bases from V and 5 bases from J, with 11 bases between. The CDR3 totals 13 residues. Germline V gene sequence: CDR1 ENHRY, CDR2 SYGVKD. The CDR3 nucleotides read TGTGCCATCAGTGTTGGGGCTCCGACTGAAGCTTTCTTT. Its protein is CAISVGAPTEAFF.

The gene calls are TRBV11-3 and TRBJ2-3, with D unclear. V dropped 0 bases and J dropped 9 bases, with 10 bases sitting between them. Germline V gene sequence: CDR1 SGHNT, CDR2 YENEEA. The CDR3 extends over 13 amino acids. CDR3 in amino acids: CASSLDSGVTQYF. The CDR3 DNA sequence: TGTGCCAGCAGCTTAGACTCCGGTGTCACGCAGTATTTT.

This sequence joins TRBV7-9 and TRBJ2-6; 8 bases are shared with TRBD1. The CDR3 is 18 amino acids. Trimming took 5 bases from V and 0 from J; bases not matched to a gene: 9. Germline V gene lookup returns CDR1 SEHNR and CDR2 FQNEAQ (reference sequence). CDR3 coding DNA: TGTGCCAGCAGCCGCCGGACAGGGCCGAGCTCTGGGGCCAACGTCCTGACTTTC. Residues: CASSRRTGPSSGANVLTF.

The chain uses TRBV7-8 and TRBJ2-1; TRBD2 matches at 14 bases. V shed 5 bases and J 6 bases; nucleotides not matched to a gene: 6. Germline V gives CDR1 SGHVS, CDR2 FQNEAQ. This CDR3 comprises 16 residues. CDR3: CASSRIGTSGGNEQFF. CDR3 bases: TGTGCCAGCAGCCGAATAGGGACTAGCGGGGGCAATGAGCAGTTCTTC.

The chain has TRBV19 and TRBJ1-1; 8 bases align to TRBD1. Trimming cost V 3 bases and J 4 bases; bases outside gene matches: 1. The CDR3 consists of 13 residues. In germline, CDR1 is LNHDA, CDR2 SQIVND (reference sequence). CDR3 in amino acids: CASSMTGATEAFF. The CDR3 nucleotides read TGTGCCAGTAGTATGACAGGGGCCACTGAAGCTTTCTTT. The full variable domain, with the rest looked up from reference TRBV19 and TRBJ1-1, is DGGITQSPKYLFRKEGQNVTLSCEQNLNHDAMYWYRQDPGQGLRLIYYSQIVNDFQKGDIAEGYSVSREKKESFPLTVTSAQKNPTAFYLCASSMTGATEAFFGQGTRLTVV.

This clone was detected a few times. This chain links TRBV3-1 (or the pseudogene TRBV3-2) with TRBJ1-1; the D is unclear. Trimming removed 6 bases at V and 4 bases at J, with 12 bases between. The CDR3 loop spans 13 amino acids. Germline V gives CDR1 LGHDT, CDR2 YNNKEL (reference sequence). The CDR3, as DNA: TGTGCCAGCAGTCTTCCTGGGCTCACTGAAGCTTTCTTT. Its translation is CASSLPGLTEAFF.

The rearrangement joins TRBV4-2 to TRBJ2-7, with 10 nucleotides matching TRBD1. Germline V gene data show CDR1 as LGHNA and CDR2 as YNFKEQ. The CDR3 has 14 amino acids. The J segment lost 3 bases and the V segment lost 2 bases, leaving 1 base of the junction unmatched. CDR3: CASSQRDRGYEQYF. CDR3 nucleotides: TGTGCCAGCAGCCAAAGGGACAGGGGCTACGAGCAGTACTTC.

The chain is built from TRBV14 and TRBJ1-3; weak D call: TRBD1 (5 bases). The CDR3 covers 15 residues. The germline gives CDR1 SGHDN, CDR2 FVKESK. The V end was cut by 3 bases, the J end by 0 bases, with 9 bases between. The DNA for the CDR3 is TGTGCCAGCAGCCAGGTCCAGGGCTCTGGAAACACCATATATTTT. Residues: CASSQVQGSGNTIYF. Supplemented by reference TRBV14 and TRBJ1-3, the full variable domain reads EAGVTQFPSHSVIEKGQTVTLRCDPISGHDNLYWYRRVMGKEIKFLLHFVKESKQDESGMPNNRFLAERTGGTYSTLKVQPAELEDSGVYFCASSQVQGSGNTIYFGEGSWLTVV.